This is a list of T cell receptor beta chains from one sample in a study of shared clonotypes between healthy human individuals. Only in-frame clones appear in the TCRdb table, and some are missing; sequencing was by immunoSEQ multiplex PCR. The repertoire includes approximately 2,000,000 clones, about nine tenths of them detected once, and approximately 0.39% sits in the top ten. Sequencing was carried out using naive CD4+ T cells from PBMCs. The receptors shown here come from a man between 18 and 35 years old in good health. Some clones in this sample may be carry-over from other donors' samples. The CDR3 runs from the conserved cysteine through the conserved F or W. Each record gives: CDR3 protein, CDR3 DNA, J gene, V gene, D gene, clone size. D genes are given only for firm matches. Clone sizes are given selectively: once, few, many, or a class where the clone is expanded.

cdr3_aa: CASSYSGQASVGYTF
cdr3_nt: TGTGCCAGCAGTTACTCAGGCCAGGCCTCAGTAGGCTACACCTTC
j_call: TRBJ1-2
v_call: TRBV6-5
d_call: NA
clone_size: NA

cdr3_aa: CAWRGASGAPQHF
cdr3_nt: TGTGCCTGGAGGGGAGCTTCAGGGGCTCCCCAGCATTTT
j_call: TRBJ1-5
v_call: TRBV30
d_call: NA
clone_size: few

cdr3_aa: CASSDRGTSSGNTIYF
cdr3_nt: TGTGCCAGCAGTGATCGGGGTACAAGCTCTGGAAACACCATATATTTT
j_call: TRBJ1-3
v_call: TRBV2
d_call: NA
clone_size: NA

cdr3_aa: CASSSLSGSGNEQYF
cdr3_nt: TGCGCCAGCAGCTCTCTTAGCGGGAGTGGGAACGAGCAGTACTTC
j_call: TRBJ2-7
v_call: TRBV5-1
d_call: TRBD2
clone_size: NA

cdr3_aa: CASSLQGASEQYF
cdr3_nt: TGCGCCAGCAGCTTGCAGGGGGCGAGCGAGCAGTACTTC
j_call: TRBJ2-7
v_call: TRBV5-1
d_call: TRBD1
clone_size: NA

cdr3_aa: CASSYIAGGGQRNEQFF
cdr3_nt: TGTGCCAGCAGCTATATAGCGGGAGGGGGACAAAGGAATGAGCAGTTCTTC
j_call: TRBJ2-1
v_call: TRBV11-2
d_call: TRBD2
clone_size: NA

cdr3_aa: CASSKQRGADTQYF
cdr3_nt: TGCGCCAGCAGCAAACAGAGAGGAGCAGATACGCAGTATTTT
j_call: TRBJ2-3
v_call: TRBV4-3
d_call: NA
clone_size: few

cdr3_aa: CASSFRFAAGPNEKLFF
cdr3_nt: TGTGCCAGCAGTTTTCGGTTTGCGGCAGGGCCTAATGAAAAACTGTTTTTT
j_call: TRBJ1-4
v_call: TRBV28
d_call: NA
clone_size: NA

cdr3_aa: CASSRTLAGNEQFF
cdr3_nt: TGCGCCAGCAGCCGTACCCTAGCGGGCAATGAGCAGTTCTTC
j_call: TRBJ2-1
v_call: TRBV4-1
d_call: TRBD2
clone_size: once

cdr3_aa: CAWSAKGSMDEQFF
cdr3_nt: TGTGCCTGGAGTGCTAAGGGGTCAATGGATGAGCAGTTCTTC
j_call: TRBJ2-1
v_call: TRBV30
d_call: NA
clone_size: NA

cdr3_aa: CASYRDANTGELFF
cdr3_nt: TGTGCCAGTTACAGGGACGCGAACACCGGGGAGCTGTTTTTT
j_call: TRBJ2-2
v_call: TRBV6-5
d_call: NA
clone_size: NA

cdr3_aa: CASSEERVQETQYF
cdr3_nt: TGTGCCAGCAGTGAAGAGAGGGTCCAAGAGACCCAGTACTTC
j_call: TRBJ2-5
v_call: TRBV2
d_call: NA
clone_size: NA

cdr3_aa: CASSLFRLTENTEAFF
cdr3_nt: TGTGCCAGCAGCTTGTTTAGATTGACAGAGAACACTGAAGCTTTCTTT
j_call: TRBJ1-1
v_call: TRBV7-2
d_call: NA
clone_size: NA

cdr3_aa: CASSLTRSEQYF
cdr3_nt: TGTGCCAGCAGCTTGACACGCTCCGAGCAGTACTTC
j_call: TRBJ2-7
v_call: TRBV11-2
d_call: NA
clone_size: NA

cdr3_aa: CASSVSVDTQYF
cdr3_nt: TGTGCCAGCAGTGTCTCGGTAGATACGCAGTATTTT
j_call: TRBJ2-3
v_call: TRBV2
d_call: NA
clone_size: NA

cdr3_aa: CASSHSGRAPDTQYF
cdr3_nt: TGTGCCAGCAGCCATAGCGGGAGGGCCCCAGATACGCAGTATTTT
j_call: TRBJ2-3
v_call: TRBV4-2
d_call: TRBD2
clone_size: NA

cdr3_aa: CASSLAQGQGNEQYF
cdr3_nt: TGTGCCAGCAGCTTGGCCCAGGGGCAAGGGAACGAGCAGTACTTC
j_call: TRBJ2-7
v_call: TRBV7-3
d_call: NA
clone_size: NA

cdr3_aa: CASSGRRETYNEQFF
cdr3_nt: TGTGCCAGCAGTGGGAGGCGGGAGACCTACAATGAGCAGTTCTTC
j_call: TRBJ2-1
v_call: TRBV6-1
d_call: TRBD2
clone_size: once

cdr3_aa: CASSVGDSLDYGYTF
cdr3_nt: TGTGCCAGCAGCGTGGGGGACAGCCTTGACTATGGCTACACCTTC
j_call: TRBJ1-2
v_call: TRBV9
d_call: TRBD1
clone_size: NA

cdr3_aa: CASSLFAIHGAEAFF
cdr3_nt: TGTGCCAGCAGTTTGTTCGCAATCCATGGAGCTGAAGCTTTCTTT
j_call: TRBJ1-1
v_call: TRBV27
d_call: NA
clone_size: NA

cdr3_aa: CASITRGDTQYF
cdr3_nt: TGTGCCAGCATCACCCGAGGAGATACGCAGTATTTT
j_call: TRBJ2-3
v_call: TRBV2
d_call: NA
clone_size: NA

cdr3_aa: CASSLIRGADEKLFF
cdr3_nt: TGTGCCAGCAGTTTAATCAGGGGTGCGGATGAAAAACTGTTTTTT
j_call: TRBJ1-4
v_call: TRBV27
d_call: NA
clone_size: NA

cdr3_aa: CASSLGRGLETQYF
cdr3_nt: TGCGCCAGCAGCTTGGGCCGGGGGCTGGAGACCCAGTACTTC
j_call: TRBJ2-5
v_call: TRBV5-1
d_call: NA
clone_size: few

cdr3_aa: CASSPSYDQYF
cdr3_nt: TGTGCCAGCAGTCCCTCATACGATCAGTACTTC
j_call: TRBJ2-7
v_call: TRBV28
d_call: NA
clone_size: NA

cdr3_aa: CASSLIPSSYNEQFF
cdr3_nt: TGTGCCAGCAGCTTAATACCTAGCTCCTACAATGAGCAGTTCTTC
j_call: TRBJ2-1
v_call: TRBV7-3
d_call: NA
clone_size: NA

cdr3_aa: CASSLGRAGYEQYF
cdr3_nt: TGTGCCAGCAGCTTGGGCAGGGCGGGTTACGAGCAGTACTTC
j_call: TRBJ2-7
v_call: TRBV7-6
d_call: NA
clone_size: NA

cdr3_aa: CASSPGGGPQHF
cdr3_nt: TGTGCCAGCAGCCCCGGTGGTGGGCCCCAGCATTTT
j_call: TRBJ1-5
v_call: TRBV7-2
d_call: NA
clone_size: few

cdr3_aa: CASSTKAGSPYEQYF
cdr3_nt: TGTGCCAGCAGTACTAAAGCGGGGTCCCCCTACGAGCAGTACTTC
j_call: TRBJ2-7
v_call: TRBV5-4
d_call: TRBD2
clone_size: NA

cdr3_aa: CASSELTSATYEQYF
cdr3_nt: TGCGCCAGCAGCGAATTGACTAGCGCAACCTACGAGCAGTACTTC
j_call: TRBJ2-7
v_call: TRBV5-1
d_call: TRBD2
clone_size: NA

cdr3_aa: CASSVLSRANVLTF
cdr3_nt: TGTGCCAGCAGCGTACTGTCAAGGGCCAACGTCCTGACTTTC
j_call: TRBJ2-6
v_call: TRBV9
d_call: NA
clone_size: once

cdr3_aa: CASSRGTAKPWELFF
cdr3_nt: TGTGCCAGCAGTCGCGGGACCGCTAAGCCGTGGGAGCTGTTTTTT
j_call: TRBJ2-2
v_call: TRBV6-1
d_call: NA
clone_size: NA

cdr3_aa: CASRTGVAVATGELFF
cdr3_nt: TGTGCCAGCAGGACGGGAGTAGCGGTGGCCACCGGGGAGCTGTTTTTT
j_call: TRBJ2-2
v_call: TRBV2
d_call: NA
clone_size: NA

cdr3_aa: CASSQGPSNTEAFF
cdr3_nt: TGTGCCAGCAGCCAGGGACCTAGTAACACTGAAGCTTTCTTT
j_call: TRBJ1-1
v_call: TRBV7-3
d_call: NA
clone_size: NA

cdr3_aa: CASTRTGSQPQHF
cdr3_nt: TGTGCCAGCACCCGGACAGGGAGCCAGCCCCAGCATTTT
j_call: TRBJ1-5
v_call: TRBV2
d_call: TRBD1
clone_size: NA

cdr3_aa: CASSRTSTDTQYF
cdr3_nt: TGTGCCAGCAGCAGGACCAGCACAGATACGCAGTATTTT
j_call: TRBJ2-3
v_call: TRBV5-6
d_call: NA
clone_size: NA

cdr3_aa: CASSQESLETQYF
cdr3_nt: TGCGCCAGCAGCCAAGAATCCTTGGAGACCCAGTACTTC
j_call: TRBJ2-5
v_call: TRBV4-1
d_call: NA
clone_size: NA

cdr3_aa: CASSPGAEGNQPQHF
cdr3_nt: TGCGCCAGCAGCCCGGGTGCAGAGGGCAATCAGCCCCAGCATTTT
j_call: TRBJ1-5
v_call: TRBV5-1
d_call: NA
clone_size: NA

cdr3_aa: CASGQGSRQGTDTQYF
cdr3_nt: TGTGCTAGTGGTCAAGGAAGCCGGCAGGGCACAGATACGCAGTATTTT
j_call: TRBJ2-3
v_call: TRBV12-5
d_call: NA
clone_size: NA

cdr3_aa: CASSYRPQGELFF
cdr3_nt: TGTGCCAGCAGCTACCGCCCTCAGGGGGAGCTGTTTTTT
j_call: TRBJ2-2
v_call: TRBV11-2
d_call: NA
clone_size: NA

cdr3_aa: CASRKDRGETQYF
cdr3_nt: TGTGCCAGCAGAAAGGACAGGGGAGAGACCCAGTACTTC
j_call: TRBJ2-5
v_call: TRBV2
d_call: TRBD1
clone_size: NA

cdr3_aa: CASSVGGASYNEQFF
cdr3_nt: TGTGCCAGCAGCGTAGGGGGCGCCTCCTACAATGAGCAGTTCTTC
j_call: TRBJ2-1
v_call: TRBV9
d_call: NA
clone_size: NA

cdr3_aa: CASSLEVNSGANVLTF
cdr3_nt: TGCGCCAGCAGCTTGGAGGTCAACTCTGGGGCCAACGTCCTGACTTTC
j_call: TRBJ2-6
v_call: TRBV5-1
d_call: NA
clone_size: NA

cdr3_aa: CASSARGAGVADTQYF
cdr3_nt: TGTGCCAGCAGTGCCCGGGGAGCGGGAGTAGCAGATACGCAGTATTTT
j_call: TRBJ2-3
v_call: TRBV25-1
d_call: TRBD2
clone_size: NA

cdr3_aa: CASSSTREAFF
cdr3_nt: TGCGCCAGCAGCTCAACACGGGAAGCTTTCTTT
j_call: TRBJ1-1
v_call: TRBV5-1
d_call: NA
clone_size: once

cdr3_aa: CASSLGSIGNEQFF
cdr3_nt: TGTGCCAGCAGCTTAGGATCTATCGGCAATGAGCAGTTCTTC
j_call: TRBJ2-1
v_call: TRBV7-2
d_call: NA
clone_size: NA

cdr3_aa: CASSFSQGATEAFF
cdr3_nt: TGTGCCAGCAGCTTTAGTCAGGGGGCGACTGAAGCTTTCTTT
j_call: TRBJ1-1
v_call: TRBV7-9
d_call: TRBD1
clone_size: NA

cdr3_aa: CASSIADKFEQYF
cdr3_nt: TGTGCCAGCTCGATCGCAGACAAGTTCGAGCAGTACTTC
j_call: TRBJ2-7
v_call: TRBV18
d_call: NA
clone_size: NA

cdr3_aa: CASSLQTPARDQPQHF
cdr3_nt: TGTGCCAGCAGTTTACAGACTCCGGCAAGGGATCAGCCCCAGCATTTT
j_call: TRBJ1-5
v_call: TRBV27
d_call: NA
clone_size: NA

cdr3_aa: CASSQGFMTDRRMRTYNEQFF
cdr3_nt: TGTGCCAGCAGCCAAGGTTTCATGACGGACCGAAGAATGAGAACATACAATGAGCAGTTCTTC
j_call: TRBJ2-1
v_call: TRBV14
d_call: NA
clone_size: NA

cdr3_aa: CASSIPGTYYGYTF
cdr3_nt: TGTGCCAGTAGTATCCCCGGAACCTACTATGGCTACACCTTC
j_call: TRBJ1-2
v_call: TRBV19
d_call: NA
clone_size: NA

cdr3_aa: CASTPEPQTYEQYF
cdr3_nt: TGCGCCAGCACCCCTGAACCCCAGACCTACGAGCAGTACTTC
j_call: TRBJ2-7
v_call: TRBV5-1
d_call: NA
clone_size: NA

cdr3_aa: CASSAISRGQETQYF
cdr3_nt: TGTGCCAGCTCAGCGATATCAAGGGGGCAAGAGACCCAGTACTTC
j_call: TRBJ2-5
v_call: TRBV18
d_call: NA
clone_size: NA

cdr3_aa: CASSGGLAGLTDTQYF
cdr3_nt: TGTGCCAGCTCTGGTGGACTAGCGGGACTCACAGATACGCAGTATTTT
j_call: TRBJ2-3
v_call: TRBV18
d_call: TRBD2
clone_size: NA

cdr3_aa: CASSHVLAGVVGELFF
cdr3_nt: TGCGCCAGCAGCCACGTATTAGCGGGAGTGGTCGGGGAGCTGTTTTTT
j_call: TRBJ2-2
v_call: TRBV4-3
d_call: TRBD2
clone_size: NA

cdr3_aa: CASGSIIDRNQETQYF
cdr3_nt: TGTGCCAGCGGCTCGATAATTGATAGAAACCAAGAGACCCAGTACTTC
j_call: TRBJ2-5
v_call: TRBV2
d_call: NA
clone_size: once

cdr3_aa: CASISERGSPLHF
cdr3_nt: TGTGCCAGCATCTCCGAAAGGGGTTCACCCCTCCACTTT
j_call: TRBJ1-6
v_call: TRBV2
d_call: NA
clone_size: NA

cdr3_aa: CASSIPGQGVYEQFF
cdr3_nt: TGTGCCAGTAGTATCCCGGGACAGGGAGTTTATGAGCAGTTCTTC
j_call: TRBJ2-1
v_call: TRBV19
d_call: TRBD1
clone_size: NA

cdr3_aa: CASSLNPLYEQYF
cdr3_nt: TGCGCCAGCAGCCTTAACCCCCTCTACGAGCAGTACTTC
j_call: TRBJ2-7
v_call: TRBV23-1
d_call: NA
clone_size: NA

cdr3_aa: CASSGSETQYF
cdr3_nt: TGTGCCAGCAGTGGGTCGGAGACCCAGTACTTC
j_call: TRBJ2-5
v_call: TRBV6-5
d_call: NA
clone_size: NA

cdr3_aa: CASDSHNDVNEQYF
cdr3_nt: TGTGCCAGCGACTCACATAATGACGTGAACGAGCAGTACTTC
j_call: TRBJ2-7
v_call: TRBV28
d_call: NA
clone_size: NA